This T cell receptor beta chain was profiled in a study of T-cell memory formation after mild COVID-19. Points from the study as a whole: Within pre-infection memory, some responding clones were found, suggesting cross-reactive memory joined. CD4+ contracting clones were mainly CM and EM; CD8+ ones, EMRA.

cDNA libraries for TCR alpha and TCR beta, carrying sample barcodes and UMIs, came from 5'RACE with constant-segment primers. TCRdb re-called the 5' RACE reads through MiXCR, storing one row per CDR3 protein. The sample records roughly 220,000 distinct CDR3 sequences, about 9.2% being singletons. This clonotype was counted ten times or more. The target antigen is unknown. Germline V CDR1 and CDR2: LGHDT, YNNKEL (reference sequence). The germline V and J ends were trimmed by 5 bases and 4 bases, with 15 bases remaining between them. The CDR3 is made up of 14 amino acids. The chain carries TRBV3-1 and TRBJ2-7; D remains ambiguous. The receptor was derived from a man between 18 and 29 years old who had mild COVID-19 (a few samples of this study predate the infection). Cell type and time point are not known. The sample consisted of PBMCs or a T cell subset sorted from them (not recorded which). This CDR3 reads CASSTTRKGYEQYF. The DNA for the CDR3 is TGTGCCAGCAGCACTACAAGGAAAGGGTACGAGCAGTACTTC.